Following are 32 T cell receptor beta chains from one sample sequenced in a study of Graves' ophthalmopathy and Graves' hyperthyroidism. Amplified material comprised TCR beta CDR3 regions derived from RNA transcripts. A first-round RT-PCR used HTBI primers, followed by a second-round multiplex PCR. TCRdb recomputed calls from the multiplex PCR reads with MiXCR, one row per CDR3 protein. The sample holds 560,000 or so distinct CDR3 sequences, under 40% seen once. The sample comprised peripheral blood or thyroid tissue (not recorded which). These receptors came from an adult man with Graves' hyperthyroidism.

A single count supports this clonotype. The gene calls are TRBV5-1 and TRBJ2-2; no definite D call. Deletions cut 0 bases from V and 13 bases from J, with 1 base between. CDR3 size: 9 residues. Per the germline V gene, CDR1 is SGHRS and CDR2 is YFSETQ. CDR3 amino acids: CASSLGLFF. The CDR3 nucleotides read TGCGCCAGCAGCTTGGGGCTGTTTTTT. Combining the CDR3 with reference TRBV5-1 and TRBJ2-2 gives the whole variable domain KAGVTQTPRYLIKTRGQQVTLSCSPISGHRSVSWYQQTPGQGLQFLFEYFSETQRNKGNFPGRFSGRQFSNSRSEMNVSTLELGDSALYLCASSLGLFFGEGSRLTVL.

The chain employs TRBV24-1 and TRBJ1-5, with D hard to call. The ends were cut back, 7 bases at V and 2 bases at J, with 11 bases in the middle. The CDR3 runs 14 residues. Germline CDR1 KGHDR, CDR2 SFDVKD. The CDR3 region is CATRDPEGNQPQHF. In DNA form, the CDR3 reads TGTGCCACCAGAGATCCGGAGGGCAATCAGCCCCAGCATTTT.

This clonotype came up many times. Here the CDR3 DNA reads TGCGCCAGCAGACAGGCCCAGAATTCACCCCTCCACTTT. Its translation is CASRQAQNSPLHF. The rearrangement links TRBV4-1 to TRBJ1-6, with D possibly TRBD1 on 5 matching bases. This CDR3 contains 13 residues. V lost 6 bases and J lost 7, with 10 bases in between. Germline lookup yields CDR1 MGHRA and CDR2 YSYEKL.

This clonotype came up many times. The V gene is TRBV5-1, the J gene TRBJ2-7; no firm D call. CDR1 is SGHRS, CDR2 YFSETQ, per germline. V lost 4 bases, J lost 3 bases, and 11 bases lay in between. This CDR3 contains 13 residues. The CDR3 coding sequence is TGCGCCAGCAGCCTCCTGCTAGACTACGAGCAGTACTTC. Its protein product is CASSLLLDYEQYF. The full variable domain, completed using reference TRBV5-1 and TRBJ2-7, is KAGVTQTPRYLIKTRGQQVTLSCSPISGHRSVSWYQQTPGQGLQFLFEYFSETQRNKGNFPGRFSGRQFSNSRSEMNVSTLELGDSALYLCASSLLLDYEQYFGPGTRLTVT.

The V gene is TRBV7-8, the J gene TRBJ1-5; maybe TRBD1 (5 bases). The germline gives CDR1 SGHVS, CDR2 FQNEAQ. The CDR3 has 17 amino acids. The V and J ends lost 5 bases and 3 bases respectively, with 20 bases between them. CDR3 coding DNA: TGTGCCAGCAGCCCGAGGGACCGGGCGACCTTCAATCAGCCCCAGCATTTT. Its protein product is CASSPRDRATFNQPQHF. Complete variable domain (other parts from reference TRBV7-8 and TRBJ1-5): GAGVSQSPRYKVAKRGQDVALRCDPISGHVSLFWYQQALGQGPEFLTYFQNEAQLDKSGLPSDRFFAERPEGSVSTLKIQRTQQEDSAVYLCASSPRDRATFNQPQHFGDGTRLSIL.

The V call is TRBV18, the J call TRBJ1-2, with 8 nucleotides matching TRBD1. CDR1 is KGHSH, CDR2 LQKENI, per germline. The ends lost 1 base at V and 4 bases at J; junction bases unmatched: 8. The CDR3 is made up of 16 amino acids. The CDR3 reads CASSPRSGGQGYGYTF. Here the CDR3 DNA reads TGTGCCAGCTCACCACGGAGCGGAGGACAGGGCTATGGCTACACCTTC.

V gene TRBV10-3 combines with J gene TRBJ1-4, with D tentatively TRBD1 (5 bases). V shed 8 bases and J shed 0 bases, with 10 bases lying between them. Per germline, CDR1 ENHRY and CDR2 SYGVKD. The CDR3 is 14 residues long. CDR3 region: CAIGADATNEKLFF. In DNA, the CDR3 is TGTGCCATCGGGGCAGATGCAACTAATGAAAAACTGTTTTTT.

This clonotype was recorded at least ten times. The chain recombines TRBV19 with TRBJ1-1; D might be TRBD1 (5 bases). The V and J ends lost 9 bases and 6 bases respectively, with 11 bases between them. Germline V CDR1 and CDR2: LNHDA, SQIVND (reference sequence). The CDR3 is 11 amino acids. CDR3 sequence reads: CASGIGAEAFF. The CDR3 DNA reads TGTGCCAGCGGCATAGGGGCTGAAGCTTTCTTT.

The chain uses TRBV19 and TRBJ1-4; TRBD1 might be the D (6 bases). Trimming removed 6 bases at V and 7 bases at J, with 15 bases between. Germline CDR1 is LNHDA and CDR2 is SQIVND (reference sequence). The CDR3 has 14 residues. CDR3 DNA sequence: TGTGCCAGTAGGCAAAGGGGGTTGGGTGAAAAACTGTTTTTT. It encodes CASRQRGLGEKLFF.

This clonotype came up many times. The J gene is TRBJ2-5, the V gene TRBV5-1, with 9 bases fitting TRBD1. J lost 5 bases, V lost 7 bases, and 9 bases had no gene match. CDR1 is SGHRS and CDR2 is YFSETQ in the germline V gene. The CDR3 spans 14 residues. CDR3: CASYSGQGHETQYF. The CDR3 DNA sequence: TGCGCCAGCTACTCGGGACAGGGTCACGAGACCCAGTACTTC.

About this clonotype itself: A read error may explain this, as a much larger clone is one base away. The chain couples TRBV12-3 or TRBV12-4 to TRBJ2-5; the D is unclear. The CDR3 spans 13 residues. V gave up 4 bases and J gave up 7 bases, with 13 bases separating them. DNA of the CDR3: TGTGCCAGCAGTTCTACCTTAAAAGGGACCCAGTACTTC. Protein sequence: CASSSTLKGTQYF.

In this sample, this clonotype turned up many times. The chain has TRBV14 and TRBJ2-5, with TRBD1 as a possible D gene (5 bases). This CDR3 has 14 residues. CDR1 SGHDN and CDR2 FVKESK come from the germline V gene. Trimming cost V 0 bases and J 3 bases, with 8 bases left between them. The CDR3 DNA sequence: TGTGCCAGCAGCCAAGAGGAAGGGGAAGAGACCCAGTACTTC. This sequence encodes CASSQEEGEETQYF.

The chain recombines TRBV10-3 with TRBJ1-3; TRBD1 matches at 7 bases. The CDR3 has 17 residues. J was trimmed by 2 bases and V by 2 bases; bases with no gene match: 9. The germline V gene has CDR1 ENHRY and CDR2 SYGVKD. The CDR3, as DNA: TGTGCCATCAGTGAGACACCAGGGGGTTCGGCTGGAAACACCATATATTTT. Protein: CAISETPGGSAGNTIYF.

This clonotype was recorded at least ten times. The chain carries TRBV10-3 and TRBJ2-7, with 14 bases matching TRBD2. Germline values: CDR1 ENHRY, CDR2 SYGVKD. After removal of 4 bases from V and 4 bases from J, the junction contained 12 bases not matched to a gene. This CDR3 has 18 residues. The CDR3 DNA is TGTGCCATCAGTGCGGACGGGACTAGCGGGAGTCTAACTTACGAGCAGTACTTC. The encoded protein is CAISADGTSGSLTYEQYF.

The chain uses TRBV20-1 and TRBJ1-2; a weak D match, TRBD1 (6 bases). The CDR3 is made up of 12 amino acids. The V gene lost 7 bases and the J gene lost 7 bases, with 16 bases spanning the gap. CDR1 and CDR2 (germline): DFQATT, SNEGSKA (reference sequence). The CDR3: CSGSGGAGGYTF. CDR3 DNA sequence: TGCAGTGGGAGCGGGGGGGCAGGTGGCTACACCTTC.

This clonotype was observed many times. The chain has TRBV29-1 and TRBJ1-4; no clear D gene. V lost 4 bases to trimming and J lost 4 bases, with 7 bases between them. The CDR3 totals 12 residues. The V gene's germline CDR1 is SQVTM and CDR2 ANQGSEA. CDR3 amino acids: CSVVGVNEKLFF. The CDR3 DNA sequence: TGCAGCGTTGTAGGAGTTAATGAAAAACTGTTTTTT.

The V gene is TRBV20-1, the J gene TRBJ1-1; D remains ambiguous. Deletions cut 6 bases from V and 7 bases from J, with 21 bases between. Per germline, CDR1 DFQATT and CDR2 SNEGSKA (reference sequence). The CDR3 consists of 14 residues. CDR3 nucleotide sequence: TGCAGTGCAAATTTGGCCGGGCCCTTTATTGAAGCTTTCTTT. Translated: CSANLAGPFIEAFF.

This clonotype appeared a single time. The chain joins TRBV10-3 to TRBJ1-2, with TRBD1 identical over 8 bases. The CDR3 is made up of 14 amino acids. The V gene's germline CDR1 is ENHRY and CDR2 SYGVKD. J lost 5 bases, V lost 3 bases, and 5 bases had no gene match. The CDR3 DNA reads TGTGCCATCAGTGAAACAGGGGGTTCTTATGGCTACACCTTC. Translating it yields CAISETGGSYGYTF.

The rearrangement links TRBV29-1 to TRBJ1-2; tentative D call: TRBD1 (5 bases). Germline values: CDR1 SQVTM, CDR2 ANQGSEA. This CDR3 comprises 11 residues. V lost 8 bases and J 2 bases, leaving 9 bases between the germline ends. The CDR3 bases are TGCAGCTTAGAGGGGAACTATGGCTACACCTTC. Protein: CSLEGNYGYTF.

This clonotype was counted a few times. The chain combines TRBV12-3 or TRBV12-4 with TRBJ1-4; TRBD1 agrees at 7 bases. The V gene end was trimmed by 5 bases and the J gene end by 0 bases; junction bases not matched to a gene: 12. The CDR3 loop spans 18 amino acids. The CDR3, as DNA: TGTGCCAGCAGTCCGATGCGCCCCGGGACAGCAACTAATGAAAAACTGTTTTTT. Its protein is CASSPMRPGTATNEKLFF.

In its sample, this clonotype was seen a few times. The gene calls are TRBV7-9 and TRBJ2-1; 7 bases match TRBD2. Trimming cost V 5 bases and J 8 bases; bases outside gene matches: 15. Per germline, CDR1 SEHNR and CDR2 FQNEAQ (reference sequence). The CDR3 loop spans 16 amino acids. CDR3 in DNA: TGTGCCAGCAGCCGACACCATAGCGGGTACTTCGATGAGCAGTTCTTC. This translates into CASSRHHSGYFDEQFF.

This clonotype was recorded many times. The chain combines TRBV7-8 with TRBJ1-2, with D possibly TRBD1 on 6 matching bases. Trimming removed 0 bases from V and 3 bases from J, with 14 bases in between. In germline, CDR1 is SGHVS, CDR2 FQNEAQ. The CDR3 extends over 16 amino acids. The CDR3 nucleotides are TGTGCCAGCAGCTTAGCGGGGTCAGGGGATGACTATGGCTACACCTTC. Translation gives CASSLAGSGDDYGYTF.

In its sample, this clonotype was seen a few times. In DNA, the CDR3 is TGTGCCAGCTGCCCCACGGAAAATAGCAATCAGCCCCAGCATTTT. Its protein product is CASCPTENSNQPQHF. The V and J genes are TRBV6-5 and TRBJ1-5; no firm D call. Germline CDR1 and CDR2: MNHEY and SVGAGI. The CDR3 sequence is 15 residues long. Trimming shortened V by 8 bases and J by 0 bases, and 14 bases separated the two germline ends.

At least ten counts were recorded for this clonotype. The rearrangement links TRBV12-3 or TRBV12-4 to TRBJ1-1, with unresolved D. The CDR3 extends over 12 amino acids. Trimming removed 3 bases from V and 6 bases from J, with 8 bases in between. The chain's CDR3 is CASSFFPAEAFF. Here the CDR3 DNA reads TGTGCCAGCAGTTTTTTTCCCGCTGAAGCTTTCTTT.

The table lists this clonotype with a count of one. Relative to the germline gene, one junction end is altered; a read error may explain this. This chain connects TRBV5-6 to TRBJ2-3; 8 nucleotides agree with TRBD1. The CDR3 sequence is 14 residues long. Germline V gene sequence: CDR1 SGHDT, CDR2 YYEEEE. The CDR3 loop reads CAISGAGGPDTQYF. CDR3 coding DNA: TGTGCCATCAGCGGCGCAGGGGGCCCAGATACGCAGTATTTT.

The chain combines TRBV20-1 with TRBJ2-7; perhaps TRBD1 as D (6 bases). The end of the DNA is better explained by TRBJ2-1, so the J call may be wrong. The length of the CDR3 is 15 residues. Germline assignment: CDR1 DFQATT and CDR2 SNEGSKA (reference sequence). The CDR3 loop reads CSARDFAGADNEQFF. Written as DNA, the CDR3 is TGCAGTGCTAGAGATTTTGCAGGGGCGGACAATGAGCAGTTCTTC.

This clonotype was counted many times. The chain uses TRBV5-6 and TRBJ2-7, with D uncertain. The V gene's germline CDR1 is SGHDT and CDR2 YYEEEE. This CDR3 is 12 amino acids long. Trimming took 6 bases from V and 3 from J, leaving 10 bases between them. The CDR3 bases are TGTGCCAGCAACCCCCTCGACTACGAGCAGTACTTC. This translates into CASNPLDYEQYF.

The CDR3 region is CASSLGTGNGYTF. The CDR3 nucleotides are TGCGCCAGCAGCTTGGGGACAGGGAATGGCTACACCTTC. The genes are TRBV5-1 and TRBJ1-2; 8 nucleotides match TRBD1. Germline V CDR1 and CDR2: SGHRS, YFSETQ. The CDR3 spans 13 residues. V trimming: 0 bases; J trimming: 6 bases; junction bases outside the gene matches: 1.

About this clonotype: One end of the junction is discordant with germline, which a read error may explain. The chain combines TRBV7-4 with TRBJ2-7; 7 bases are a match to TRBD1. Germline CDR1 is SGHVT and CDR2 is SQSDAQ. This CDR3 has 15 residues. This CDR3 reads CASSLHPTGPDEQYF. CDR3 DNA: TGCGCCAGCAGCTTACATCCGACAGGGCCGGACGAGCAGTACTTC.

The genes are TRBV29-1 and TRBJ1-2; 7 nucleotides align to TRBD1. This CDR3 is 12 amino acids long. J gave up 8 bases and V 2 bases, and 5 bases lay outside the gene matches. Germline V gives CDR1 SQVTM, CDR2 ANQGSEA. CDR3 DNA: TGCAGCGTTGAACCACGGACAGGAGGCTACACCTTC. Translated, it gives CSVEPRTGGYTF. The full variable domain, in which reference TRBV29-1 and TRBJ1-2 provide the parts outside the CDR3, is SAVISQKPSRDICQRGTSLTIQCQVDSQVTMMFWYRQQPGQSLTLIATANQGSEATYESGFVIDKFPISRPNLTFSTLTVSNMSPEDSSIYLCSVEPRTGGYTFGSGTRLTVV.

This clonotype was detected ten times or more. CDR3 amino acids: CASPRSGNYGYTF. The CDR3 DNA follows: TGTGCCTCACCGCGAAGCGGCAACTATGGCTACACCTTC. The gene calls are TRBV30 and TRBJ1-2; D is ambiguous. This CDR3 is 13 amino acids long. Trimming pared 7 bases from V and 2 bases from J, leaving 14 bases between. Germline V lookup: CDR1 GTSNPN, CDR2 SVGIG (reference sequence).

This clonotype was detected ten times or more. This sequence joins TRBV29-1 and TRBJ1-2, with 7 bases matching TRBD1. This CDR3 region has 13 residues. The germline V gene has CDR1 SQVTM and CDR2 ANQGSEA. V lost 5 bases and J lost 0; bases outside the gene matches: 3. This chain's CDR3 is CSVLQGANYGYTF. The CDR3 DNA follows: TGCAGCGTTCTGCAGGGGGCTAACTATGGCTACACCTTC.